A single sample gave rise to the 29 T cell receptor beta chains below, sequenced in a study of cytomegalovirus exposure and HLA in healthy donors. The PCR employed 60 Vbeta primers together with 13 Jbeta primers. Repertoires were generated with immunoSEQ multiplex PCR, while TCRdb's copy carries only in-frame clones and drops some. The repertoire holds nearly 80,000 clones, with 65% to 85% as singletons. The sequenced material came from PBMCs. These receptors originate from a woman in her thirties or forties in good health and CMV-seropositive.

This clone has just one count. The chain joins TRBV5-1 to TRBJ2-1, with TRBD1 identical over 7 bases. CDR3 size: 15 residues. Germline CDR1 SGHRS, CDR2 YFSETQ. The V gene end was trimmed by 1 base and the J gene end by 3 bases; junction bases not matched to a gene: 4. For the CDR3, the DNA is TGCGCCAGCAGCTTGATCACAGGGGACTACAATGAGCAGTTCTTC. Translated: CASSLITGDYNEQFF. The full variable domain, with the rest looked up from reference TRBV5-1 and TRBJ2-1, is KAGVTQTPRYLIKTRGQQVTLSCSPISGHRSVSWYQQTPGQGLQFLFEYFSETQRNKGNFPGRFSGRQFSNSRSEMNVSTLELGDSALYLCASSLITGDYNEQFFGPGTRLTVL.

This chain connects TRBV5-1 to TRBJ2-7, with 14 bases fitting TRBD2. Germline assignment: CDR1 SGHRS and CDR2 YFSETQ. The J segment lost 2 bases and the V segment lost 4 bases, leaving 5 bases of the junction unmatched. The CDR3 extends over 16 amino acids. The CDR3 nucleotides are TGCGCCAGCAGCCAACCGACTAGCGGGGGGGCCTACGAGCAGTACTTC. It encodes CASSQPTSGGAYEQYF. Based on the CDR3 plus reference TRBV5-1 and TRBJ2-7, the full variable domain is KAGVTQTPRYLIKTRGQQVTLSCSPISGHRSVSWYQQTPGQGLQFLFEYFSETQRNKGNFPGRFSGRQFSNSRSEMNVSTLELGDSALYLCASSQPTSGGAYEQYFGPGTRLTVT.

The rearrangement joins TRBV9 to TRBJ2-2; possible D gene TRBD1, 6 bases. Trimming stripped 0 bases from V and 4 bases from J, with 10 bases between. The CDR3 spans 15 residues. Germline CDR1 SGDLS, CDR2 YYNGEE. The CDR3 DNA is TGTGCCAGCAGCGTAGACAGGGTGGGCACCGGGGAGCTGTTTTTT. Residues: CASSVDRVGTGELFF.

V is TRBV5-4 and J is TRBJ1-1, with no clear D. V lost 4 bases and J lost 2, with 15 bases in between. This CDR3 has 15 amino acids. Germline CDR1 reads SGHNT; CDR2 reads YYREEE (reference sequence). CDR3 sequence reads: CASSVLDGSNTEAFF. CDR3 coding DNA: TGTGCCAGCAGCGTCTTGGACGGGAGCAACACTGAAGCTTTCTTT.

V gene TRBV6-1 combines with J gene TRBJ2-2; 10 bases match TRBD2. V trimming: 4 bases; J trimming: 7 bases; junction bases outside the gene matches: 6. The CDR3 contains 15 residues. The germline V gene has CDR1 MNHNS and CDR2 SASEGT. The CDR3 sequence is CASSASGGDNGELFF. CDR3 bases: TGTGCCAGCAGTGCTAGCGGGGGAGATAACGGGGAGCTGTTTTTT.

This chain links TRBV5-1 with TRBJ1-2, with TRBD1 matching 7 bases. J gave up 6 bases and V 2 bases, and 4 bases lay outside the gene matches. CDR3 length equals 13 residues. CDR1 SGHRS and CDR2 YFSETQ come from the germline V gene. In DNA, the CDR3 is TGCGCCAGCAGCTTCACAGGGGATGATGGCTACACCTTC. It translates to CASSFTGDDGYTF.

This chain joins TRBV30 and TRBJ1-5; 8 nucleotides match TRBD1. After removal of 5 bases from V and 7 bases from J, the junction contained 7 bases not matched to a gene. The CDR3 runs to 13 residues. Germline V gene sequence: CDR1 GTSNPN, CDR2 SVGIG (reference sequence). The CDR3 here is CAWGQGKKQPQHF. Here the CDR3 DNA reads TGTGCCTGGGGACAGGGTAAAAAACAGCCCCAGCATTTT.

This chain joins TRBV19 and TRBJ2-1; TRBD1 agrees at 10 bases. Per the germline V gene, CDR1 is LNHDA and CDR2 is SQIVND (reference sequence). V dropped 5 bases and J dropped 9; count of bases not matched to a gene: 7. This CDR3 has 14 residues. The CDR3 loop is CASSSGQGSGEQFF. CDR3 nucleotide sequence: TGTGCCAGTAGTTCGGGACAGGGGTCCGGTGAGCAGTTCTTC.

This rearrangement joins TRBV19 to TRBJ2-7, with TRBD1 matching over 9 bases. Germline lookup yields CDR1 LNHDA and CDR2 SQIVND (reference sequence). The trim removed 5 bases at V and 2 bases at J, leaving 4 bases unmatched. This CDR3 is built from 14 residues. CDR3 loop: CASSSTGGTYEQYF. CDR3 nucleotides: TGTGCCAGTAGTTCGACAGGGGGGACCTACGAGCAGTACTTC.

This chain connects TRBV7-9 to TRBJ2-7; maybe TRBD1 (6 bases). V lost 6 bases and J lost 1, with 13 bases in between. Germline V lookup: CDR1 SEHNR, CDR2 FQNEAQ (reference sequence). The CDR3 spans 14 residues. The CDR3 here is CASRAPDSSYEQYF. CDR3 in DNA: TGTGCCAGCAGGGCCCCGGACAGTTCCTACGAGCAGTACTTC.

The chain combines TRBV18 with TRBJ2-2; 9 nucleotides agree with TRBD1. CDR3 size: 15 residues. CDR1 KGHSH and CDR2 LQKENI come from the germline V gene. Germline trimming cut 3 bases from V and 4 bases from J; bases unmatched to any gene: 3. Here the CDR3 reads CASSPGQGTTGELFF. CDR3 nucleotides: TGTGCCAGCTCACCGGGACAGGGAACCACCGGGGAGCTGTTTTTT.

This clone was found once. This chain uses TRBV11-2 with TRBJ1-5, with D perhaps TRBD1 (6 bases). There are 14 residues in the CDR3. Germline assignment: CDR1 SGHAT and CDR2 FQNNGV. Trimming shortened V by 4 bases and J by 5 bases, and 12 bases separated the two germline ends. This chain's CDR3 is CASSSQGRDQPQHF. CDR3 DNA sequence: TGTGCCAGCAGCTCACAGGGTCGGGATCAGCCCCAGCATTTT.

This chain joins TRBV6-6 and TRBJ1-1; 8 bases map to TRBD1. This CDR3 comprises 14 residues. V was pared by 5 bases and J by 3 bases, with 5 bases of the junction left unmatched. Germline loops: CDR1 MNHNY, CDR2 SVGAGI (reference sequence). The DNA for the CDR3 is TGTGCCAGCAGTGACAGGGGAGGGGACACTGAAGCTTTCTTT. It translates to CASSDRGGDTEAFF.

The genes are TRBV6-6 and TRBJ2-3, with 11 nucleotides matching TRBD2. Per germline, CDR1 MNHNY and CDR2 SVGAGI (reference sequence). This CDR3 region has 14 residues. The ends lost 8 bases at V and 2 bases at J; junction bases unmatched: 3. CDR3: CASLAGGPTDTQYF. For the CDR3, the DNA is TGTGCCAGCCTAGCGGGAGGACCCACAGATACGCAGTATTTT.

The CDR3 nucleotides read TGTGCCAGCAGCTTCCCGGACTTTCAAGAGACCCAGTACTTC. Translating it yields CASSFPDFQETQYF. This chain uses TRBV5-6 with TRBJ2-5, with a weak D call TRBD2 (5 bases). Trimming removed 2 bases at V and 2 bases at J, with 10 bases between. The CDR3 spans 14 residues. The germline V gene has CDR1 SGHDT and CDR2 YYEEEE.

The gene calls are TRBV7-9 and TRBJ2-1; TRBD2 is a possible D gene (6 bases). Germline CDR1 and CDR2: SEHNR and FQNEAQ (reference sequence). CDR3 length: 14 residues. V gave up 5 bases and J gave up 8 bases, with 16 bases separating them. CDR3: CASSRDFGIHEQFF. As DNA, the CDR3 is TGTGCCAGCAGCCGGGACTTCGGCATCCATGAGCAGTTCTTC.

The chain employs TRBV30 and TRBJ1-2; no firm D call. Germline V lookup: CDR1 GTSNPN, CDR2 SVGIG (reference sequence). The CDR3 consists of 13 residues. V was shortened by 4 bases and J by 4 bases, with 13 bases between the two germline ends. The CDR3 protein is CAWTKEGSYGYTF. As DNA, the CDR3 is TGTGCCTGGACCAAAGAGGGCAGCTATGGCTACACCTTC.

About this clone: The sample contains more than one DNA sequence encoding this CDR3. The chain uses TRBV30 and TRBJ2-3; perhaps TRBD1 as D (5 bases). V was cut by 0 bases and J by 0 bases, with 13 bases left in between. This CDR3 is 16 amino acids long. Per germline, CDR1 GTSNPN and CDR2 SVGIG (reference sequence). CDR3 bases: TGTGCCTGGAGTGTACTTAGGACATCTAGCACAGATACGCAGTATTTT. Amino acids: CAWSVLRTSSTDTQYF.

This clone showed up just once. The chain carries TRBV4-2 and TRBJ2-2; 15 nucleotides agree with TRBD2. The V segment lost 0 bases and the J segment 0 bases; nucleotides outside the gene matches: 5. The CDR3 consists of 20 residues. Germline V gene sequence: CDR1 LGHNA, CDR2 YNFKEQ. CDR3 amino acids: CASSQDGRTSGRANTGELFF. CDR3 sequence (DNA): TGTGCCAGCAGCCAAGATGGCCGGACTAGCGGGAGGGCGAACACCGGGGAGCTGTTTTTT.

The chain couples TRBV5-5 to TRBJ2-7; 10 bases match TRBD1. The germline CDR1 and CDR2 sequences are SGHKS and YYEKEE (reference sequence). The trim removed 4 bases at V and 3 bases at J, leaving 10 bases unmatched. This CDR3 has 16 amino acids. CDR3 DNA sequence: TGTGCCAGCAGCGCGGACCCGGGACAGGGGCTCTACGAGCAGTACTTC. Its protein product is CASSADPGQGLYEQYF. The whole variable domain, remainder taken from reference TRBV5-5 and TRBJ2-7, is DAGVTQSPTHLIKTRGQQVTLRCSPISGHKSVSWYQQVLGQGPQFIFQYYEKEERGRGNFPDRFSARQFPNYSSELNVNALLLGDSALYLCASSADPGQGLYEQYFGPGTRLTVT.

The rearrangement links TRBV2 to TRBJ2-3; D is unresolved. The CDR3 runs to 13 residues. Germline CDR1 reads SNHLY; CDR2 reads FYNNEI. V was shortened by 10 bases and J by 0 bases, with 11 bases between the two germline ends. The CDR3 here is CATTPGSTDTQYF. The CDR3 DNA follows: TGTGCCACCACCCCAGGAAGCACAGATACGCAGTATTTT.

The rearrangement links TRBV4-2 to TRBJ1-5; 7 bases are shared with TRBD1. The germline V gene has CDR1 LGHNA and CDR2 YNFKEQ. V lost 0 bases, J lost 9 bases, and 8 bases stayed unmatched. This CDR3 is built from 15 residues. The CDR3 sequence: CASSQDDRDWLPQHF. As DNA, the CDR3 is TGTGCCAGCAGCCAAGATGACAGGGATTGGCTGCCCCAGCATTTT.

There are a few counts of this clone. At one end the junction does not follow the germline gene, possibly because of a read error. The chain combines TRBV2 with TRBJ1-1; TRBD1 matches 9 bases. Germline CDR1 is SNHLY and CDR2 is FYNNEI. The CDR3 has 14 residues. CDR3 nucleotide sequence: TGTGCCAGCAGGGAAGAAACAGGGGGCGAGGGAGCTTTCTTT. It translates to CASREETGGEGAFF.

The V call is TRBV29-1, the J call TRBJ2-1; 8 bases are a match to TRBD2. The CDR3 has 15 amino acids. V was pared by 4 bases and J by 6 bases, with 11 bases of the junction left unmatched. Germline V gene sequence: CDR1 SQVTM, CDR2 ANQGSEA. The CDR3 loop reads CSVVGGTGGGNEQFF. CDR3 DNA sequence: TGCAGCGTTGTTGGTGGGACGGGAGGGGGCAATGAGCAGTTCTTC.

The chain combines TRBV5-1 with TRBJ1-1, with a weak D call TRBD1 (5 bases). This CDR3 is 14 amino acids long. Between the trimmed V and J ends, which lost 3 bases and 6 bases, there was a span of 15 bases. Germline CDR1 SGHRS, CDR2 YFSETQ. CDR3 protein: CASSYDGGIPEAFF. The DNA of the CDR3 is TGCGCCAGCAGCTACGACGGGGGGATCCCTGAAGCTTTCTTT.

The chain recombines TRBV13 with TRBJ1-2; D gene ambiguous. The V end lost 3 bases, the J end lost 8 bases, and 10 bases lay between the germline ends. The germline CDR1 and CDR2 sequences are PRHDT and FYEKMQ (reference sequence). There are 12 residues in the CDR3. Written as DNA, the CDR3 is TGTGCCAGCAGCTTTGTTGGCTTGGGCTACACCTTC. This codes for CASSFVGLGYTF.

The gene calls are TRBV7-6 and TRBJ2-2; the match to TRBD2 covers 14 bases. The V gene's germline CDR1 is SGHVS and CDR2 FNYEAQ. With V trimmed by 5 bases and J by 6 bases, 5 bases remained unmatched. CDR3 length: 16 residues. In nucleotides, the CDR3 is TGTGCCAGCAGCCCTGGGACTAGCGGGAGCCCCGGGGAGCTGTTTTTT. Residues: CASSPGTSGSPGELFF.

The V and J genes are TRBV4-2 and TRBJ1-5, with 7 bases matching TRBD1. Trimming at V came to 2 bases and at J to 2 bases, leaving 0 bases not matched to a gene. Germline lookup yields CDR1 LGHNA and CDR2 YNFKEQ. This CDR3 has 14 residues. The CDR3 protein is CASSQTGGNQPQHF. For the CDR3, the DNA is TGTGCCAGCAGCCAAACAGGGGGCAATCAGCCCCAGCATTTT.

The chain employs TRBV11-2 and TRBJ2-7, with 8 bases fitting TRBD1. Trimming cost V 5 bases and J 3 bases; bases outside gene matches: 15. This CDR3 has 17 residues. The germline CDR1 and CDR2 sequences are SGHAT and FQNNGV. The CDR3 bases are TGTGCCAGCAGCCATCAGGGGGTGGAGGACAGGGTCTACGAGCAGTACTTC. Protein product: CASSHQGVEDRVYEQYF.